This T cell receptor (beta chain) was profiled in a study of beta chain features in type 1 diabetes. Study details: Patients shared similar age, gender and cell yields with healthy donors. The study examined 107,917,701 sorted cells across all samples. Study-wide results and caveats: All four CD4+ subsets of Type 1 diabetes patients contained TCRB CDR3s that were moderately but significantly shorter. In comparison with healthy donors, patients had naive, central memory and Treg TCRB repertoires that appeared more similar. Insertions were fewer and deletions more numerous at VDJ junctions in type 1 diabetes patients.

This clone appeared a few times. Antigen specificity is unknown. Trimming took 0 bases from V and 4 from J, leaving 15 bases between them. This CDR3 is 16 amino acids long. The germline V gene encodes CDR1 SQVTM and CDR2 ANQGSEA. Reverse transcription of all isolated RNA meant that expressed TCRB transcripts were sequenced. Only in-frame clones appear in the TCRdb table, and some are missing; sequencing was by immunoSEQ multiplex PCR. The table includes about 230,000 clones, roughly 17% detected once. This clonotype was sampled from a man aged 25 to 45 with type 1 diabetes. The sequenced material came from naive CD4+ T cells from blood. V usage is TRBV29-1 and J usage is TRBJ2-2; D not resolved. The CDR3 coding sequence is TGCAGCGTTGAAGATCTGAGGAACTCCGGCACCGGGGAGCTGTTTTTT. The encoded protein is CSVEDLRNSGTGELFF.